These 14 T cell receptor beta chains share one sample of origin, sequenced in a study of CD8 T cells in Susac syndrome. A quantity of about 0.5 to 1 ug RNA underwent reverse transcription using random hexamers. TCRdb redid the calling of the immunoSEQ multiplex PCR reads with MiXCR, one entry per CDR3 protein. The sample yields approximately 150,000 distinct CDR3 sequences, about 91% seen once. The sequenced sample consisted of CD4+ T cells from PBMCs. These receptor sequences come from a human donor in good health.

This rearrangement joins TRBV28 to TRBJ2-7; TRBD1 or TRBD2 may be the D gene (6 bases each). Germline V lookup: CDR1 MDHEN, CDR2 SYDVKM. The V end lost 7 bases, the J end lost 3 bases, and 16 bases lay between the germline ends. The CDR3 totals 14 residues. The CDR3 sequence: CASTMGAGGYEQYF. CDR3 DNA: TGTGCCAGCACCATGGGGGCCGGGGGCTACGAGCAGTACTTC. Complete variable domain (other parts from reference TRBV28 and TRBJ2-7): DVKVTQSSRYLVKRTGEKVFLECVQDMDHENMFWYRQDPGLGLRLIYFSYDVKMKEKGDIPEGYSVSREKKERFSLILESASTNQTSMYLCASTMGAGGYEQYFGPGTRLTVT.

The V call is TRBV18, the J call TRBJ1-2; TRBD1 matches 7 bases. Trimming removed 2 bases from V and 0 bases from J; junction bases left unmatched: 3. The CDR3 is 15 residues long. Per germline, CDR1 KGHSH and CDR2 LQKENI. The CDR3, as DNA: TGTGCCAGCTCACCAGGGACAGACGCTAACTATGGCTACACCTTC. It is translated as CASSPGTDANYGYTF.

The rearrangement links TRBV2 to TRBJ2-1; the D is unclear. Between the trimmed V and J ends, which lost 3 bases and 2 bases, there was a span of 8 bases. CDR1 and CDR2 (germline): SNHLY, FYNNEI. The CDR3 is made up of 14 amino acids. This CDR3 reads CASSDIVPYNEQFF. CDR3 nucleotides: TGTGCCAGCAGTGACATAGTACCCTACAATGAGCAGTTCTTC.

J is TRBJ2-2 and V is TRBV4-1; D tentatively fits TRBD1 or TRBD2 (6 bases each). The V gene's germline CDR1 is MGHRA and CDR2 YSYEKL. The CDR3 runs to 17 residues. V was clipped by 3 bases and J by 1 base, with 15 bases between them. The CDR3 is CASSHPQEGGNTGELFF. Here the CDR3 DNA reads TGCGCCAGCAGCCACCCTCAAGAGGGGGGGAACACCGGGGAGCTGTTTTTT.

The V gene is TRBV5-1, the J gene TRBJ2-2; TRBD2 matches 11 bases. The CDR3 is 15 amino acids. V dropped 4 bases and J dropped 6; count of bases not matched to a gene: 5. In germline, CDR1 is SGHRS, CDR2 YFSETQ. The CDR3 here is CASSKTSGTAGELFF. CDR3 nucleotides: TGCGCCAGCAGCAAGACTAGCGGGACGGCCGGGGAGCTGTTTTTT.

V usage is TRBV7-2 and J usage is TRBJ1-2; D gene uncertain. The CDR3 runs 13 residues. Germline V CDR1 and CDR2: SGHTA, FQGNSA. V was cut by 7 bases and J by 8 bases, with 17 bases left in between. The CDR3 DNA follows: TGTGCCAGCACCAAGGACGGCAGCGGCGGCTACACCTTC. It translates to CASTKDGSGGYTF.

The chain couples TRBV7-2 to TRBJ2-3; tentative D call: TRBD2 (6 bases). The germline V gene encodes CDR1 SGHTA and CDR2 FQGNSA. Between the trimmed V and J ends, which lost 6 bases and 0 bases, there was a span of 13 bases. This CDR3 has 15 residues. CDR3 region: CASRKTRVSTDTQYF. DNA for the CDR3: TGTGCCAGCAGAAAGACTAGGGTTAGCACAGATACGCAGTATTTT.

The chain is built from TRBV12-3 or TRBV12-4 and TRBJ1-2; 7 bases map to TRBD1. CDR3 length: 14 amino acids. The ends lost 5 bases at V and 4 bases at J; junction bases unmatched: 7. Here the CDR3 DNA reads TGTGCCAGCAGTGGGACCGGGGACAGCTATGGCTACACCTTC. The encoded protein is CASSGTGDSYGYTF.

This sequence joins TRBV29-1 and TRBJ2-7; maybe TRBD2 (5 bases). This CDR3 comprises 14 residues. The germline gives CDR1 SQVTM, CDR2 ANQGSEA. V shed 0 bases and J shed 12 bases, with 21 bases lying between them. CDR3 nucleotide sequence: TGCAGCGTTGAAGATCGTGAAGGAGGAACTTCGCGGTACTTC. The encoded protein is CSVEDREGGTSRYF.

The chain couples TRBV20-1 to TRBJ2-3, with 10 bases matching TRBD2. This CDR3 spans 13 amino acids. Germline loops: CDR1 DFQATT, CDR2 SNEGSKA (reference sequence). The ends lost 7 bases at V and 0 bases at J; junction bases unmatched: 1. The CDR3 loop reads CSVSGRSTDTQYF. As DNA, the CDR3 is TGCAGTGTTAGCGGGAGGAGCACAGATACGCAGTATTTT.

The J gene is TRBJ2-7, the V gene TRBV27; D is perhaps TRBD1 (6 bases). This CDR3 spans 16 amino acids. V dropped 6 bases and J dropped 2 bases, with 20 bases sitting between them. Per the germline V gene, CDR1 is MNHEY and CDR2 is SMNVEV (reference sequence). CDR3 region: CASSMRGHQLTYEQYF. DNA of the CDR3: TGTGCCAGCAGCATGAGGGGACACCAATTAACCTACGAGCAGTACTTC.

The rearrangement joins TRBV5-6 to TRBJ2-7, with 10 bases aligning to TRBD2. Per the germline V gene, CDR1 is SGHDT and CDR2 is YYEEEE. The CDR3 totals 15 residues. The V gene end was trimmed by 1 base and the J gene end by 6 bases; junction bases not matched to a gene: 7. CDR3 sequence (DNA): TGTGCCAGCAGCTTGATAGCGGGAGGCCTAGGCGAGCAGTACTTC. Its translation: CASSLIAGGLGEQYF.

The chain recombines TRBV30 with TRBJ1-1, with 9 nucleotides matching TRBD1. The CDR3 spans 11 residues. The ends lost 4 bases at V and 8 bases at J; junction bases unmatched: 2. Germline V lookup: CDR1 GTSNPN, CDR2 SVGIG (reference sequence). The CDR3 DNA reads TGTGCCTGGACCGGGACAGGGGAAGCTTTCTTT. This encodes CAWTGTGEAFF.

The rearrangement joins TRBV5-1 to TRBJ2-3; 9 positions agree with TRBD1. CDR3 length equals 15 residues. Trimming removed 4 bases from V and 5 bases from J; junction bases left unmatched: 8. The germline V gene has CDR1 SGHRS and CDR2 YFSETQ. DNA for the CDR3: TGCGCCAGCAGCCTCGCGGGACAGGGAGTAGATACGCAGTATTTT. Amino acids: CASSLAGQGVDTQYF.